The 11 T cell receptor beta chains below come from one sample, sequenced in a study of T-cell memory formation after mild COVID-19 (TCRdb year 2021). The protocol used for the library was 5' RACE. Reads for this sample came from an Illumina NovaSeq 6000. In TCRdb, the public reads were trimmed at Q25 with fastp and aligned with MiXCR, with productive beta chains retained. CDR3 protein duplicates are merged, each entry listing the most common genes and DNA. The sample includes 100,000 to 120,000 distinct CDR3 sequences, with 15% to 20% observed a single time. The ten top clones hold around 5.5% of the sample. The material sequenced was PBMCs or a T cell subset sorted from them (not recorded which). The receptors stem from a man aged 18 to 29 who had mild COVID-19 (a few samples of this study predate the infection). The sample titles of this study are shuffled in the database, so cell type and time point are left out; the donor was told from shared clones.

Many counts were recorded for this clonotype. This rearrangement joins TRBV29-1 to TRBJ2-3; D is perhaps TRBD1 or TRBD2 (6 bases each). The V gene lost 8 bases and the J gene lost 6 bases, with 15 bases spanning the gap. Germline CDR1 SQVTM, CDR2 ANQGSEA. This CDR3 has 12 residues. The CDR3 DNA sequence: TGCAGCCTTAGGGGGGTGAGGGATACGCAGTATTTT. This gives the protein CSLRGVRDTQYF.

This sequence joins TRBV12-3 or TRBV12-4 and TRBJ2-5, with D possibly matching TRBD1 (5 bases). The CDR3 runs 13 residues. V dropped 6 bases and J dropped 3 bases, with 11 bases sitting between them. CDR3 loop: CASSRRQKETQYF. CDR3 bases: TGTGCCAGCAGCCGAAGACAGAAAGAGACCCAGTACTTC.

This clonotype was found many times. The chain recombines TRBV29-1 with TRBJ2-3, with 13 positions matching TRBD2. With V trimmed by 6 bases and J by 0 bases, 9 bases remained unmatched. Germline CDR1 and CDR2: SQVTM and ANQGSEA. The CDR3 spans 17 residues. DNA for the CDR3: TGCAGCGTGGGGGGACTAGCGGGGTTCTCTAGCACAGATACGCAGTATTTT. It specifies CSVGGLAGFSSTDTQYF.

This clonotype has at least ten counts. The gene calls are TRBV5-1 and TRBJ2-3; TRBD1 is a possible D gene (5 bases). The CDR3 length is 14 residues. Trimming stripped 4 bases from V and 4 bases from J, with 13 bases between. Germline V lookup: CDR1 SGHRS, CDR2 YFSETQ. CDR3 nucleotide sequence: TGCGCCAGCAGCGTGGACACCGCGGCAGATACGCAGTATTTT. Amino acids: CASSVDTAADTQYF. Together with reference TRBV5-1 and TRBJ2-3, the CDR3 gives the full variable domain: KAGVTQTPRYLIKTRGQQVTLSCSPISGHRSVSWYQQTPGQGLQFLFEYFSETQRNKGNFPGRFSGRQFSNSRSEMNVSTLELGDSALYLCASSVDTAADTQYFGPGTRLTVL.

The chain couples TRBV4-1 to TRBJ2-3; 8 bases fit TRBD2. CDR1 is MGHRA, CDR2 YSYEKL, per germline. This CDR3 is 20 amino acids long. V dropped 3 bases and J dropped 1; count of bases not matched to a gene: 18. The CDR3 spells CASSHRGGLDLPHRTDTQYF. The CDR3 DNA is TGCGCCAGCAGCCACCGAGGGGGACTAGATCTCCCCCATCGCACAGATACGCAGTATTTT.

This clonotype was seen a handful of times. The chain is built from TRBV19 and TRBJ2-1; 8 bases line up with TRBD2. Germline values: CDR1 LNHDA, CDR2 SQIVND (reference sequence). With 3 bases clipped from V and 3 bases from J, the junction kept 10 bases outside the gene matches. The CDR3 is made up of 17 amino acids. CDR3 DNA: TGTGCCAGTAGTATCCCCTCGAGCGGGGGCCGCTACAATGAGCAGTTCTTC. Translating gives CASSIPSSGGRYNEQFF.

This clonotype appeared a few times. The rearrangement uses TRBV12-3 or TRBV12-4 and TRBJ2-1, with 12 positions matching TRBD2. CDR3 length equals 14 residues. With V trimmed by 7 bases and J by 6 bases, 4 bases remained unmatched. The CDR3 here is CASTLTSGGNEQFF. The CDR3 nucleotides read TGTGCCAGCACCTTGACTAGCGGGGGCAATGAGCAGTTCTTC.

This CDR3 reads CASSPIGPGGIEQYF. CDR3 bases: TGTGCCAGCAGTCCAATCGGGCCGGGGGGCATCGAGCAGTACTTC. The chain couples TRBV25-1 to TRBJ2-7; D possibly corresponds to TRBD2 (7 bases). Trimming left V 5 bases short and J 6 bases short, with 20 bases between. The CDR3 sequence is 15 residues long. CDR1 is MGHDK, CDR2 SYGVNS, per germline.

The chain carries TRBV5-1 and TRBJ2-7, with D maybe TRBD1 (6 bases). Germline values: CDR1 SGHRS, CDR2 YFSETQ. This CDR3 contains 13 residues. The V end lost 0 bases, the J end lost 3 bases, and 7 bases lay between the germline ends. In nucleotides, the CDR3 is TGCGCCAGCAGCTTGGGGACAGACTACGAGCAGTACTTC. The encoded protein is CASSLGTDYEQYF.

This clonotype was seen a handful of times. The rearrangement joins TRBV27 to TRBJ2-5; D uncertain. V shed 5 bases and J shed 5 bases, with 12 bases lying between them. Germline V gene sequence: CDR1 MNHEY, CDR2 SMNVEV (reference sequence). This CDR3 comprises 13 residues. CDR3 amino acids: CASSPRTRETQYF. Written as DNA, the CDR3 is TGTGCCAGCAGTCCTCGGACGCGGGAGACCCAGTACTTC.

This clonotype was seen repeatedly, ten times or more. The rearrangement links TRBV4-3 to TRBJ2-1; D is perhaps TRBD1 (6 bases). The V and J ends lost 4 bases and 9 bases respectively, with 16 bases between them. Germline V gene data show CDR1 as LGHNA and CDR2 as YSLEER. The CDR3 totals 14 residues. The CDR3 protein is CASSRDRQAAEQFF. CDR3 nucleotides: TGCGCCAGCAGCCGCGACCGACAGGCGGCTGAGCAGTTCTTC.